This TCR beta chain was profiled in a study of blood T cell repertoires in COVID-19 (dated by TCRdb to between 2020 and 2021). For the study in its entirety: Collaborator samples came from the United States, Italy and Spain and covered acute and convalescent phases of COVID-19. The prospective study material was composed of cDNA or gDNA derived from T cells, B-cell-depleted T cells, or PBMCs. Subjects who had been exposed to COVID-19, were actively infected with it, or had recovered from it provided the deeply sampled blood TCRbeta repertoires that made up the dataset. The repertoires were made available in a free public database intended to serve as a resource for research on the immune response to SARS-CoV-2. Samples came from the ongoing ImmuneRACE study (first 160 participants) plus 1,254 subjects from 6 global collaborators. Sample metadata almost always included a de-identified subject ID, COVID-19 status, age in years and sex. Where available, HLA class I and class II types were obtained from metadata supplied by the sample provider rather than from assay-based typing.

Study-wide conclusions, independent of this receptor: Clinical and demographic metadata were provided uncurated, with the amount varying by source and participant.

TCRbeta CDR3 regions were amplified from genomic DNA by means of the immunoSEQ Assay, a bias-controlled multiplex PCR. Turning to the authors' computational methods: The number of nucleated cells in each sample was estimated from the amplification of reference gene primers within the assay. To quantify the absolute abundance of each unique TCRbeta CDR3 rearrangement, sequence reads were collapsed and filtered. For each sample, productive Simpson clonality was calculated as the square root of Simpson's diversity index over productive rearrangements. Drawn from immuneACCESS, this table holds only the in-frame rearrangements with V and J called that TCRdb kept. Clones are partly lost; checked studies trace under half to an unresolved V gene and leave the rest unexplained. That table supplies the V and J calls and clone size; D and trimming were determined from the DNA. The sample table contains 300,000 to 400,000 clones; only one count was recorded for around nine tenths of them. Less than 3.5% of the sample is taken by the ten largest.

Note on this clone: Which antigen it targets is not known. No base qualities exist here, and no much larger clone lies one base off it.

CDR1 and CDR2 are read off the germline V gene (reference sequence) as SGHKS and YYEKEE. The V end gives up 4 bases and the J end 4 bases, leaving 7 bases in the junction not matched to a gene. The CDR3 has 15 amino acids, counting the end cysteine and phenylalanine. CDR3 DNA is the only sequence kept; it has 45 bases, read in frame from the first base. Samples from volunteer blood donors who had recovered from COVID-19 were contributed by a second Seattle source. Each collaborating institution followed its own protocols to collect whole blood in K2EDTA tubes. For TCRbeta analysis, collaborator samples were shipped as frozen whole blood, as isolated PBMCs, or as DNA extracted from either sample type.

The source material was peripheral blood. This TCR derives from a young woman who had recovered from COVID-19. The chain was built from TRBV5-5 and TRBJ1-1; the central 10 bases match TRBD1. The CDR3 corresponds to CASSHGQGVGTEAFF. In nucleotides, the sequence is TGTGCCAGCAGCCATGGACAGGGGGTTGGCACTGAAGCTTTCTTT.